Presented here are 17 T cell receptor beta chains from one specimen sequenced in a study of T-cell memory formation after mild COVID-19. MiXCR, run by TCRdb on the 5' RACE reads, gives a single entry per CDR3 protein. This sample yields 25,000 to 30,000 distinct CDR3 sequences, of which roughly 16% are seen a single time; roughly 1.5% belongs to the top ten. The sequenced sample was PBMCs or a T cell subset sorted from them (not recorded which). All receptors come from an adult who had mild COVID-19 (a few samples of this study predate the infection). Cell type and time point are not known.

This clonotype has just one count. The chain recombines TRBV9 with TRBJ1-1; no clear D. Per germline, CDR1 SGDLS and CDR2 YYNGEE. Between the trimmed V and J ends, which lost 1 base and 5 bases, there was a span of 12 bases. The CDR3 extends over 14 amino acids. CDR3 sequence (DNA): TGTGCCAGCAGCGTATTAAGTGTGGATACTGAAGCTTTCTTT. Translation gives CASSVLSVDTEAFF.

This clonotype was counted ten times or more. This sequence joins TRBV20-1 and TRBJ2-1, with 10 bases fitting TRBD2. J was trimmed by 6 bases and V by 3 bases; bases with no gene match: 5. The CDR3 contains 14 residues. Germline V gene lookup returns CDR1 DFQATT and CDR2 SNEGSKA (reference sequence). The chain's CDR3 is CSARPSGSLNEQFF. The CDR3 DNA follows: TGCAGTGCTAGGCCTAGCGGGAGTCTCAATGAGCAGTTCTTC.

The chain is built from TRBV9 and TRBJ2-3, with 11 bases lining up with TRBD2. This CDR3 is built from 17 residues. Germline V gives CDR1 SGDLS, CDR2 YYNGEE. The V gene end was trimmed by 3 bases and the J gene end by 5 bases; junction bases not matched to a gene: 11. CDR3 residues: CASSAQGLAGGEDTQYF. In nucleotides, the CDR3 is TGTGCCAGCAGCGCTCAGGGGCTAGCGGGGGGTGAAGATACGCAGTATTTT.

This clonotype was seen at least ten times. The chain carries TRBV7-6 and TRBJ2-3; the D is unclear. This CDR3 is 17 amino acids long. The V and J ends lost 3 bases and 2 bases respectively, with 18 bases between them. Germline V gene sequence: CDR1 SGHVS, CDR2 FNYEAQ. CDR3 in amino acids: CASSFSGPPGPTDTQYF. In DNA, the CDR3 is TGTGCCAGCAGCTTTTCCGGGCCACCCGGGCCCACAGATACGCAGTATTTT.

This rearrangement joins TRBV7-3 to TRBJ1-1; 7 nucleotides agree with TRBD1. Germline-derived CDR1 and CDR2 are SGHTA and FQGTGA. The CDR3 is 13 amino acids. Trimming removed 8 bases from V and 6 bases from J; junction bases left unmatched: 9. In DNA, the CDR3 is TGTGCCAGCGGAGTGACAGGGCTTGCTGAAGCTTTCTTT. Translated, it gives CASGVTGLAEAFF.

The CDR3 nucleotides are TGTGCCGGGGAGGACAGGGGGGTCGGCAATGAGCAGTTCTTC. Amino acids: CAGEDRGVGNEQFF. J is TRBJ2-1 and V is TRBV7-9; 10 bases fit TRBD1. V shed 11 bases and J 6 bases; nucleotides not matched to a gene: 10. Germline lookup yields CDR1 SEHNR and CDR2 FQNEAQ (reference sequence). This CDR3 comprises 14 residues.

The sample holds many counts of this clonotype. The gene calls are TRBV5-6 and TRBJ2-7; a possible D gene is TRBD2 (5 bases). Trimming cost V 0 bases and J 3 bases, with 10 bases left between them. CDR1 SGHDT and CDR2 YYEEEE come from the germline V gene. There are 14 residues in the CDR3. The CDR3 nucleotides are TGTGCCAGCAGCTTGGGCAGGAGGAGCTACGAGCAGTACTTC. Its translation is CASSLGRRSYEQYF.

At least ten counts were recorded for this clonotype. The gene calls are TRBV6-2 or TRBV6-3 and TRBJ2-5, with D hard to call. Germline-derived CDR1 and CDR2 are MNHEY and SVGEGT. V dropped 10 bases and J dropped 3 bases, with 18 bases sitting between them. CDR3 length: 14 residues. The CDR3 sequence is CATQTSGLEETQYF. DNA for the CDR3: TGTGCCACCCAAACGTCCGGCCTCGAAGAGACCCAGTACTTC.

This clonotype showed up many times. The rearrangement uses TRBV7-2 and TRBJ2-1, with TRBD1 as a possible D gene (5 bases). Trimming removed 4 bases at V and 7 bases at J, with 11 bases between. CDR1 and CDR2 (germline): SGHTA, FQGNSA. This CDR3 comprises 13 residues. The CDR3 nucleotides read TGTGCCAGCAGCTACTCAGGGAAAAATGAGCAGTTCTTC. It yields the protein CASSYSGKNEQFF. Looking up the rest from reference TRBV7-2 and TRBJ2-1 gives the full variable domain: GAGVSQSPSNKVTEKGKDVELRCDPISGHTALYWYRQSLGQGLEFLIYFQGNSAPDKSGLPSDRFSAERTGGSVSTLTIQRTQQEDSAVYLCASSYSGKNEQFFGPGTRLTVL.

Relative to its sample, this clonotype is medium-sized. The chain couples TRBV12-3 or TRBV12-4 to TRBJ1-1, with D hard to call. The CDR3 extends over 11 amino acids. The V end lost 3 bases, the J end lost 6 bases, and 5 bases lay between the germline ends. For the CDR3, the DNA is TGTGCCAGCAGTTTGAGTGCTGAAGCTTTCTTT. Its translation is CASSLSAEAFF.

In this sample, this clonotype turned up many times. The V and J genes are TRBV20-1 and TRBJ2-3; D is ambiguous. From germline, CDR1 is DFQATT and CDR2 SNEGSKA (reference sequence). The CDR3 runs 13 residues. The V end was cut by 3 bases, the J end by 4 bases, with 11 bases between. The CDR3 DNA reads TGCAGTGCTAGGGGGTGGGCTCCAGATACGCAGTATTTT. It specifies CSARGWAPDTQYF.

In its sample, this clonotype was seen many times. The chain is built from TRBV3-1 and TRBJ1-1, with unresolved D. This CDR3 contains 12 residues. The germline V gene has CDR1 LGHDT and CDR2 YNNKEL (reference sequence). V gave up 9 bases and J gave up 0 bases, with 8 bases separating them. CDR3 protein: CASASMNTEAFF. The CDR3 coding sequence is TGTGCCAGTGCGTCCATGAACACTGAAGCTTTCTTT.

The rearrangement joins TRBV9 to TRBJ1-2; the D is unclear. The germline V gene has CDR1 SGDLS and CDR2 YYNGEE. The CDR3 totals 15 residues. V was cut by 0 bases and J by 0 bases, with 9 bases left in between. As DNA, the CDR3 is TGTGCCAGCAGCGTAGCTCCGGAAGCTAACTATGGCTACACCTTC. This codes for CASSVAPEANYGYTF.

Within the sample, this clonotype is medium-sized. The CDR3 protein is CASSFGVASGANEQFF. The DNA for the CDR3 is TGTGCCAGCAGTTTTGGAGTAGCTAGCGGAGCCAATGAGCAGTTCTTC. The V and J genes are TRBV12-3 or TRBV12-4 and TRBJ2-1, with 7 bases identical to TRBD2. The CDR3 is 16 residues long. Germline trimming cut 3 bases from V and 6 bases from J; bases unmatched to any gene: 11.

This clonotype has at least ten counts. Here the CDR3 reads CASGTGPYEQYF. The DNA of the CDR3 is TGTGCCAGCGGGACAGGGCCCTACGAGCAGTACTTC. The J gene is TRBJ2-7, the V gene TRBV27; TRBD1 aligns across 9 bases. The CDR3 loop spans 12 amino acids. Germline assignment: CDR1 MNHEY and CDR2 SMNVEV (reference sequence). The V segment lost 8 bases and the J segment 2 bases; nucleotides outside the gene matches: 1.

This clonotype occurred many times. The chain combines TRBV5-1 with TRBJ2-1; D perhaps matches TRBD2 (5 bases). V lost 1 base, J lost 0 bases, and 11 bases lay in between. The germline CDR1 and CDR2 sequences are SGHRS and YFSETQ. The CDR3 has 16 residues. The CDR3 region is CASSLTSGSSYNEQFF. The CDR3 nucleotides read TGCGCCAGCAGCTTGACTAGTGGTAGCTCCTACAATGAGCAGTTCTTC.

This clonotype was detected many times. V is TRBV5-1 and J is TRBJ2-1; TRBD2 matches 14 bases. The trim removed 5 bases at V and 10 bases at J, leaving 8 bases unmatched. Germline V gene sequence: CDR1 SGHRS, CDR2 YFSETQ. CDR3 size: 15 residues. This chain's CDR3 is CASSPTSGRAGEQFF. In DNA, the CDR3 is TGCGCCAGCAGTCCGACTAGCGGGAGGGCAGGGGAGCAGTTCTTC.